This T cell receptor beta chain stems from a study of shared clonotypes between healthy human individuals (dated by TCRdb to between 2020 and 2021). Background on the whole study: The cohort comprised a couple of women and three men aged 18 to 49 years. For each donor, three plates each were used for CD4 naive and CD4 memory, two plates were used for CD8 naive, and one plate was used for CD8 memory. The study deeply sequenced blood TCR repertoires of five healthy adults to estimate repertoire size and the extent of clonotype sharing between individuals. To increase sequencing depth and limit assay-specific biases, TCR repertoire library preparation and sequencing were carried out by different laboratories using diverse techniques. Leukapheresis yielded between about 0.9 and 8.9 billion PBMCs per donor.

Via the germline V gene, CDR1 is MNHEY and CDR2 SVGAGI. Deletion took 7 bases off V and 7 bases off J, with a span of 17 bases between the germline ends. Inclusive of the bounding cysteine and phenylalanine, the CDR3 is 15 residues long. The CDR3 DNA has 45 bases and is translated from base 1. The donors were healthy, HIV-negative adults with no recently reported acute infections or vaccinations. Only Caucasian adults living in Nashville, Tennessee, USA were represented among the donors. Magnetic negative selection was used to enrich CD4+ T cells, after which naive cells were positively selected on CD45RA and the negative fraction became the memory subset. Blood was collected by leukapheresis, and PBMCs were isolated by Ficoll-Histopaque density gradient centrifugation and then cryopreserved in liquid nitrogen vapor phase. Analytical flow cytometry was used to check the purity and quantity of each magnetically sorted T cell population. Genomic DNA was isolated from every sorted fraction and measured by UV absorbance on a Nanodrop 2000c.

On the study overall, not on this receptor specifically: The small number of donors limited the genetic and exposure-history diversity represented. Sampling was restricted to blood, and TCR repertoires in tissue are likely to differ from TCR repertoires in blood. Incomplete sequencing was indicated by rarefaction of sorted-subset datasets, despite the large sequencing depth. Across a handful of donors, about 5% of naive CD4, roughly 3.8% of naive CD8, 2.3% of memory CD4, and approximately 0.42% of memory CD8 clonotypes were shared. Larger estimated clonotype richness was generally found for naive subsets than for memory subsets. Pairwise subsampling indicated that sequencing depth was expected to affect the degree of clonotype sharing among donors. Compared with non-shared clonotypes, clonotypes shared by all four sorted-subset donors had higher generation probabilities.

Worth noting for this clone: The antigen it recognizes is unknown. Per-base qualities were not stored, and no clone one base away is much larger.

Using the deep immunoSEQ assay, TCR CDR3 regions were amplified from genomic DNA by multiplex PCR. Genomic DNA extracted from each cell subset was distributed evenly over all wells of several immunoSEQ 96-well plates, and each plate served as one replicate. For sorted subsets, about 210 ng of genomic DNA, equivalent to some 30,000 T cell genomes, went into each replicate PCR. The purified libraries were quantified using a Qubit 3.0 fluorometer, sized with a Bioanalyzer 2100, and then quantified again using the KAPA Library Quantification kit. Each immunoSEQ 96-well plate was sequenced on its own single-read 150-cycle Illumina NextSeq 550 flow cell. Processing in the source paper ran as follows. Because only junctional sequences without quality scores were contained in the immunoSEQ output, filtering matching that applied to full-length reads could not be performed. Sequences were annotated with PyIR, a Python wrapper for IgBLAST v1.9, using IMGT germline references to assign V/J genes and CDR3. Reads with weak V/J assignments (E-value above 1e-6), missing CDR3, stop codons, out-of-frame junctions, or ambiguous translated residues were removed. A V3J clonotype was defined by an identical inferred V gene, J gene, and CDR3 amino acid sequence. Percentage overlap between repertoires was computed as shared unique clonotypes divided by the size of the smaller repertoire. RTK rarefaction, the Chao1 estimator, and Recon v2.1 estimates of unobserved clonotypes were used to assess repertoire richness. Generation probabilities for all TCRbeta clonotypes obtained by the gDNA method from a handful of donors were computed using OLGA. TCRdb obtained this table from immuneACCESS and retained in-frame rearrangements with V and J assigned. These tables miss some clones; where compared with another copy, unresolved V genes account for less than half of the shortfall, and the remainder is unexplained. V and J calls plus clone size are reproduced from that table; the DNA served to infer D and trimming. The sample table records 2,500,000 or so clones; approximately 90% of these occur just once. More than 0.35% of the sample belongs to the ten largest clones.

The sequencing input was naive CD4+ T cells from PBMCs. Taken with the paper, the label for cell subset or site translates to: CD45RA+ positively selected. Recombination linked TRBV6-5 to TRBJ1-6, with no confident D gene call. The sequence was collected from a man aged 18-30 years in good health. Some clones in this sample may be carry-over from other donors' samples. The CDR3 protein is CASTTPGFKNSPLHF. The DNA sequence is TGTGCCAGCACCACTCCCGGGTTCAAGAATTCACCCCTCCACTTT.